The entry below describes one T cell receptor beta chain. CDR3 length equals 15 residues. The trim removed 5 bases at V and 3 bases at J, leaving 8 bases unmatched. The germline CDR1 and CDR2 sequences are SGHTA and FQGNSA. Authors' analysis steps: Amplified reference gene primers provided the basis for estimating nucleated cell counts. TCRdb's copy holds only in-frame clones and misses some; the assay was immunoSEQ multiplex PCR. V, J and clone size are those of that table, while D and trimming were read from the DNA. The sample includes roughly 94,000 clones, 70% to 85% of them seen just once. This sample is part of a study of blood T cell repertoires in COVID-19.

The rearrangement uses TRBV7-2 and TRBJ2-5; 8 bases match TRBD1. This receptor was taken from a man in his sixties with acute or convalescent COVID-19. Sample: peripheral blood. CDR3 nucleotides: TGTGCCAGCAGCCCAAGCCGGGACAGGAAAGAGACCCAGTACTTC. Translating it yields CASSPSRDRKETQYF.